These T cell receptor beta chains were read from a single sample in a study of CD8+CD57+ T cells in acquired aplastic anemia. Each CDR3 protein gets one entry after TCRdb re-called the reads with MiXCR. The sample lists about 180,000 distinct CDR3 sequences; around 50% were seen once. The sample comprised sorted CD4+, CD8+, or CD8+CD57+ T cells (not recorded which) from PBMCs. These receptors originate from a human donor with aplastic anemia. Each CDR3 is given with its conserved first and last residue. The D gene is left open where the match is weak. A row's size may be missing; if present it is once, few, many or a size class.

>few|TRBV5-1|TRBD1|TRBJ2-3
CASSSRDRGQGADTQYF
TGCGCCAGCAGCAGCCGGGACAGGGGGCAGGGTGCAGATACGCAGTATTTT
>many|TRBV20-1|TRBD1|TRBJ1-2
CSASRGSNYGYTF
TGCAGTGCCTCCAGGGGGTCCAACTATGGCTACACCTTC
>-|TRBV7-2|-|TRBJ2-3
CASSSSKERDTQYF
TGTGCCAGCAGCTCAAGCAAAGAGCGGGATACGCAGTATTTT
>-|TRBV20-1|-|TRBJ1-5
CSARGGENQPQHF
TGCAGTGCTAGAGGCGGAGAGAATCAGCCCCAGCATTTT
>many|TRBV27|-|TRBJ2-3
CASSFVEKGDTQYF
TGTGCCAGCAGTTTCGTGGAGAAGGGAGATACGCAGTATTTT
>many|TRBV10-2|-|TRBJ1-6
CASSEPGSGHSPLHF
TGCGCCAGCAGTGAGCCGGGCTCAGGACATTCACCCCTCCACTTT
>-|TRBV10-3|TRBD1|TRBJ1-2
CAISESMGQGAGLNYGYTF
TGTGCCATCAGTGAGTCGATGGGACAGGGGGCAGGCCTGAACTATGGCTACACCTTC
>many|TRBV5-6|TRBD1|TRBJ2-1
CASSSRAGQGSYNEQFF
TGTGCCAGCAGCTCGCGGGCCGGACAGGGCTCCTACAATGAGCAGTTCTTC
>few|TRBV6-6|TRBD1|TRBJ2-4
CASSYWDSTKNIQYF
TGTGCCAGCAGTTACTGGGACAGCACCAAAAACATTCAGTACTTC
>once|TRBV7-8|-|TRBJ2-1
CASSLALDEQFF
TGTGCCAGCAGCTTAGCGCTTGACGAGCAGTTCTTC
>-|TRBV29-1|TRBD1|TRBJ2-7
CSVRRDRSYEQYF
TGCAGCGTTCGCCGGGACAGGTCCTACGAGCAGTACTTC
>many|TRBV19|-|TRBJ1-1
CASSLRVRTEAFF
TGTGCCAGTAGTTTACGGGTTAGGACTGAAGCTTTCTTT
>many|TRBV19|-|TRBJ1-5
CASSDQGNQPQHF
TGTGCCAGTAGTGATCAGGGGAATCAGCCCCAGCATTTT
>many|TRBV2|-|TRBJ1-2
CASIRDRLIGGYTF
TGTGCCAGCATCCGAGACAGGCTGATTGGTGGCTACACCTTC
>-|TRBV7-2|-|TRBJ1-6
CASSLRGGNSPLHF
TGTGCCAGCAGCTTGAGGGGGGGAAATTCACCCCTCCACTTT
>-|TRBV2|-|TRBJ2-5
CASSVGGSGETQYF
TGTGCCAGCAGTGTGGGGGGTTCTGGAGAGACCCAGTACTTC
>-|TRBV2|-|TRBJ1-2
CASSKSDSNYGYAF
TGTGCCAGCAGTAAAAGCGACTCTAACTATGGCTACGCCTTC
>many|TRBV12-3/TRBV12-4|TRBD1|TRBJ2-7
CASRAGQGASEQYF
TGTGCCAGCAGGGCGGGACAGGGGGCGAGCGAGCAGTACTTC
>many|TRBV7-8|-|TRBJ2-2
CASSLALGNTGELFF
TGTGCCAGCAGCTTAGCCTTAGGGAACACCGGGGAGCTGTTTTTT
>-|TRBV20-1|-|TRBJ1-5
CSARGPDQPQHF
TGCAGTGCTAGAGGACCGGATCAGCCCCAGCATTTT
>-|TRBV14|TRBD2|TRBJ2-1
CASSPELAGFYNEQFF
TGTGCCAGCAGCCCAGAACTAGCGGGATTTTACAATGAGCAGTTCTTC